The 10 T cell receptor beta chains below were found in one sample sequenced in a study of blood T cell repertoires in COVID-19. The data were produced by immunoSEQ multiplex PCR, yet TCRdb's version contains in-frame clones alone and is incomplete. Here the sample spans over 130,000 clones, around 73% being singletons. Sequenced sample: peripheral blood. These TCRs come from a woman aged 45-65 years with active or convalescent COVID-19.

This chain links TRBV28 with TRBJ1-2; D unresolved. This CDR3 spans 12 amino acids. V lost 3 bases to trimming and J lost 8 bases, with 10 bases between them. Germline-derived CDR1 and CDR2 are MDHEN and SYDVKM. In DNA form, the CDR3 reads TGTGCCAGCAGTTTTCTCCCGGGAGGCTACACCTTC. This encodes CASSFLPGGYTF.

The genes are TRBV7-3 and TRBJ2-7; TRBD2 aligns across 12 bases. Germline lookup yields CDR1 SGHTA and CDR2 FQGTGA. CDR3 size: 17 residues. V was clipped by 5 bases and J by 3 bases; unmatched bases: 11. The CDR3 coding sequence is TGTGCCAGCAGCCGGCGAGCTAGCGGGAGGGATATCTACGAGCAGTACTTC. Its translation: CASSRRASGRDIYEQYF.

V is TRBV7-2 and J is TRBJ1-5, with TRBD1 matching 10 bases. Germline CDR1 SGHTA, CDR2 FQGNSA. With 8 bases clipped from V and 5 bases from J, the junction kept 3 bases outside the gene matches. CDR3 length: 13 amino acids. The CDR3: CASSGTGDQPQHF. In DNA, the CDR3 is TGTGCCAGCTCCGGGACAGGGGATCAGCCCCAGCATTTT.

This clone appeared a single time. The chain recombines TRBV7-2 with TRBJ1-1; the D gene is possibly TRBD1 (6 bases). The ends were cut back, 5 bases at V and 4 bases at J, with 17 bases in the middle. The CDR3 spans 15 residues. CDR1 is SGHTA, CDR2 FQGNSA, per germline. The CDR3 coding sequence is TGTGCCAGCAGCGCAAAGATAGACAGGCCCACTGAAGCTTTCTTT. Translation gives CASSAKIDRPTEAFF.

In DNA, the CDR3 is TGTGCCAGCAGTGAGCAGGGGCACTATGGCTACACCTTC. It translates to CASSEQGHYGYTF. The gene calls are TRBV6-2 or TRBV6-3 and TRBJ1-2; maybe TRBD1 (6 bases). V lost 5 bases to trimming and J lost 3 bases, with 10 bases between them. Germline V lookup: CDR1 MNHEY, CDR2 SVGEGT. The length of the CDR3 is 13 residues.

This chain uses TRBV19 with TRBJ1-5; D is unclear. The germline gives CDR1 LNHDA, CDR2 SQIVND (reference sequence). CDR3 length: 12 amino acids. The V end lost 6 bases, the J end lost 3 bases, and 6 bases lay between the germline ends. Written as DNA, the CDR3 is TGTGCCAGTAGCGGGATCAATCAGCCCCAGCATTTT. It is translated as CASSGINQPQHF.

V usage is TRBV4-2 and J usage is TRBJ2-3; tentative D call: TRBD2 (6 bases). Germline loops: CDR1 LGHNA, CDR2 YNFKEQ. The CDR3 sequence is 14 residues long. V was cut by 3 bases and J by 3 bases, with 10 bases left in between. CDR3 in DNA: TGTGCCAGCAGCCAGGCGACTAGTACAGATACGCAGTATTTT. The encoded protein is CASSQATSTDTQYF.

This clone came up once. The chain is built from TRBV11-2 and TRBJ1-2; D remains ambiguous. Trimming shortened V by 5 bases and J by 6 bases, and 10 bases separated the two germline ends. The germline gives CDR1 SGHAT, CDR2 FQNNGV. The CDR3 is made up of 12 amino acids. The CDR3 DNA reads as TGTGCCAGCAGCAGCGGACCAGATGGCTACACCTTC. Translating it yields CASSSGPDGYTF. Full variable domain (rest looked up from reference TRBV11-2 and TRBJ1-2): EAGVAQSPRYKIIEKRQSVAFWCNPISGHATLYWYQQILGQGPKLLIQFQNNGVVDDSQLPKDRFSAERLKGVDSTLKIQPAKLEDSAVYLCASSSGPDGYTFGSGTRLTVV.

This clone occurred a few times. The gene calls are TRBV7-9 and TRBJ2-2; 8 bases match TRBD1. V was pared by 6 bases and J by 4 bases, with 10 bases of the junction left unmatched. The length of the CDR3 is 16 residues. In germline, CDR1 is SEHNR, CDR2 FQNEAQ (reference sequence). The CDR3 is CASRARDRSLTGELFF. The CDR3 bases are TGTGCCAGCAGAGCCCGGGACAGGAGCCTCACCGGGGAGCTGTTTTTT. Full variable domain (outside the CDR3, taken from reference TRBV7-9 and TRBJ2-2): DTGVSQNPRHKITKRGQNVTFRCDPISEHNRLYWYRQTLGQGPEFLTYFQNEAQLEKSRLLSDRFSAERPKGSFSTLEIQRTEQGDSAMYLCASRARDRSLTGELFFGEGSRLTVL.

The V gene is TRBV7-2, the J gene TRBJ2-3; 9 bases are shared with TRBD1. Germline-derived CDR1 and CDR2 are SGHTA and FQGNSA. The length of the CDR3 is 14 residues. The trim removed 5 bases at V and 4 bases at J, leaving 4 bases unmatched. The CDR3 loop reads CASSAGTGPDTQYF. For the CDR3, the DNA is TGTGCCAGCAGCGCGGGGACAGGGCCAGATACGCAGTATTTT.